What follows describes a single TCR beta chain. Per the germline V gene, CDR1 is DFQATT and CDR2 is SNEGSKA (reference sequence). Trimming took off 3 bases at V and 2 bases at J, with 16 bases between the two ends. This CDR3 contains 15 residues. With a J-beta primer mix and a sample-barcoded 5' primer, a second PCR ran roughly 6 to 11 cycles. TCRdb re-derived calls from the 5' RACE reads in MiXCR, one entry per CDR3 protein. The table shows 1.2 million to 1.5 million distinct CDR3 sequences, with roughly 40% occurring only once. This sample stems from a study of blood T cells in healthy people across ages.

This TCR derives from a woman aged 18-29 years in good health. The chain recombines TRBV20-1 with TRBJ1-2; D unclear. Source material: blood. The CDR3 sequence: CSASPWQTTNYGYTF. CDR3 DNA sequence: TGCAGTGCTAGTCCATGGCAGACCACAAACTATGGCTACACCTTC.